These T cell receptor beta chains were read from a single sample in a study of blood T cells in healthy people across ages. TCRdb called the 5' RACE reads again in MiXCR, with one record for every CDR3 protein. The repertoire consists of around 1,000,000 distinct CDR3 sequences, with less than 25% occurring once and the leading ten covering around 0.75%. The same data also went into a second study, on T cells of mothers and their children.

The material sequenced was blood. All receptors come from a girl aged 2-9 years in good health. CDR3s include the opening cysteine and the closing phenylalanine or tryptophan. A D gene is named only where the DNA matches it firmly. Not every row has a clone size; where given, it reads once, few, many or a size class.

j_gene | abundance | d_gene | v_gene | CDR3nt | CDR3aa
TRBJ1-6 | few | TRBD1 | TRBV7-2 | TGTGCCAGCGGGGAAAGGGGGCTCTGGGACAGGGATAATTCACCCCTCCACTTT | CASGERGLWDRDNSPLHF
TRBJ1-1 | . | . | TRBV20-1 | TGCAGTGCTACCGAGATGGGCAGAAACACTGAAGCTTTCTTT | CSATEMGRNTEAFF
TRBJ2-1 | . | . | TRBV12-3/TRBV12-4 | TGTGCCAGCAGTCCTCCGTATTACAATGAGCAGTTCTTC | CASSPPYYNEQFF
TRBJ1-2 | few | . | TRBV28 | TGTGCCATCAGTTTATCGGCAGGCCAGGGCTATGGCTACACCTTC | CAISLSAGQGYGYTF
TRBJ2-5 | few | . | TRBV15 | TGTGCCACCAGCAGTTTGGTGACCGGAGGGACCCAGTACTTC | CATSSLVTGGTQYF
TRBJ1-3 | . | . | TRBV20-1 | TGCAGTGCTATGGGCCTTGGAAACACCATATATTTT | CSAMGLGNTIYF
TRBJ2-7 | . | . | TRBV7-9 | TGTGCCAGCAGACCCAACCCGGGAGTCGAGCAGTACTTC | CASRPNPGVEQYF
TRBJ1-2 | few | . | TRBV4-2 | TGTGCCAGCAGCCAACCGAACAGGGATGGTGGCTACACCTTC | CASSQPNRDGGYTF
TRBJ2-1 | . | TRBD2 | TRBV4-2 | TGTGCCAGCAGCCAAGAGGTAGCGGGGACTATTGACAATGAGCAGTTCTTC | CASSQEVAGTIDNEQFF
TRBJ2-5 | few | . | TRBV12-3/TRBV12-4 | TGTGCCAGCAGTCAAAAGTTTAGTGGAGAGACCCAGTACTTC | CASSQKFSGETQYF
TRBJ1-1 | few | . | TRBV4-1 | TGCGCCAGCAGCCCCTGGGAGGGGGGCGGCACTGAAGCTTTCTTT | CASSPWEGGGTEAFF
TRBJ2-1 | . | . | TRBV7-2 | TGTGCCAGCAGCTCCGTTATTCCCCTCGGTGAGCAGTTCTTC | CASSSVIPLGEQFF
TRBJ1-1 | . | . | TRBV5-1 | TGCGCCAGCAGCTCAGATACCGGGACACTGAACACTGAAGCTTTCTTT | CASSSDTGTLNTEAFF
TRBJ2-1 | . | . | TRBV29-1 | TGCAGCGGCATGCACACCGACAATGAGCAGTTCTTC | CSGMHTDNEQFF
TRBJ2-1 | . | TRBD2 | TRBV27 | TGTGCCAGCAGTTTAGAGGGGACTACCGGGCACGAGCAGTTCTTC | CASSLEGTTGHEQFF
TRBJ2-1 | . | TRBD1 | TRBV29-1 | TGCAGCGTGGCCCCCGGGACAGGGGATTACAATGAGCAGTTCTTC | CSVAPGTGDYNEQFF
TRBJ1-1 | few | . | TRBV6-5 | TGTGCCAGCAGTTACGGAACGTACACTGAAGCTTTCTTT | CASSYGTYTEAFF
TRBJ1-1 | few | . | TRBV12-3/TRBV12-4 | TGTGCCAGCAGTACAGGGATTAGTCACGCTTTCTTT | CASSTGISHAFF
TRBJ1-2 | . | . | TRBV5-1 | . | CASSLVFGTGAVTF
TRBJ2-5 | few | . | TRBV20-1 | TGCAGTGCTAGGGACCTATCGGCCAACCAAGAGACCCAGTACTTC | CSARDLSANQETQYF
TRBJ1-6 | few | . | TRBV29-1 | TGCAGCGTTGGATCAGAAAATTCACCCCTCCACTTT | CSVGSENSPLHF
TRBJ2-3 | . | . | TRBV12-3/TRBV12-4 | TGTGCCAGCAGTTTAGCAGACCAGCCCGGCGCAGATACGCAGTATTTT | CASSLADQPGADTQYF
TRBJ1-5 | . | TRBD1 | TRBV20-1 | TGCAGCACGATGACAGGGAATAATCAGCCCCAGCATTTT | CSTMTGNNQPQHF
TRBJ2-7 | . | . | TRBV4-1 | TGCGCCAGCAGCCAACCCCCGGGAGTCTCCTACGAGCAGTACTTC | CASSQPPGVSYEQYF
TRBJ2-7 | . | . | TRBV7-2 | TGTGCCAGCAGCTTAGCGTCGGGCCCACCGTCCTACGAGCAGTACTTC | CASSLASGPPSYEQYF
TRBJ2-7 | few | . | TRBV12-3/TRBV12-4 | TGTGCCAGCAGTAGACAGACCAACTACGAGCAGTACTTC | CASSRQTNYEQYF
TRBJ2-7 | . | TRBD1 | TRBV6-5 | TGTGCCAGCAGTTACTCGGGACAGAAGTCCTACGAGCAGTACTTC | CASSYSGQKSYEQYF
TRBJ2-7 | . | TRBD1 | TRBV28 | TGTGCCAGCAGGAACAGGGGCAACGAGCAGTACTTC | CASRNRGNEQYF
TRBJ1-1 | . | . | TRBV7-2 | TGTGCCACAAAACGCTTGGGAACTGAAGCTTTCTTT | CATKRLGTEAFF
TRBJ2-5 | . | . | TRBV29-1 | TGCAGCGTCACAGGTCCGCGGGAGACCCAGTACTTC | CSVTGPRETQYF
TRBJ2-7 | few | . | TRBV27 | TGTGCCAGCAGTTTGCTGGAGGTACCCTACGAGCAGTACTTC | CASSLLEVPYEQYF
TRBJ2-5 | . | TRBD1 | TRBV5-6 | TGTGCCAGCAGCTTTCTGGCAGGGGGCGGTTCGGGAGAGACCCAGTACTTC | CASSFLAGGGSGETQYF
TRBJ2-1 | few | TRBD2 | TRBV29-1 | TGCAGCGTTGAGGTCGGGCTAGCGGGAGACGGGTCCTACAATGAGCAGTTCTTC | CSVEVGLAGDGSYNEQFF
TRBJ2-1 | . | . | TRBV12-3/TRBV12-4 | TGTGCCAGCAGCCTATCCAACGACAATGAGCAGTTCTTC | CASSLSNDNEQFF
TRBJ1-1 | few | . | TRBV7-9 | TGTGCCAGCAGCACCCCATTTTACGTGAACACTGAAGCTTTCTTT | CASSTPFYVNTEAFF
TRBJ2-3 | . | TRBD1 | TRBV6-1 | TGTGCCAGCAGTAAAGACAGGGGGTCAACAGATACGCAGTATTTT | CASSKDRGSTDTQYF
TRBJ2-2 | few | TRBD2 | TRBV20-1 | TGCAGTGCAATCTCCGGACTAGCGGCCAACACCGGGGAGCTGTTTTTT | CSAISGLAANTGELFF
TRBJ1-4 | . | . | TRBV4-3 | TGCGCCAGCAGCCCCGGGGTTTCGATCGGGGGCGGAACTAATGAAAAACTGTTTTTT | CASSPGVSIGGGTNEKLFF
TRBJ2-5 | . | . | TRBV6-2/TRBV6-3 | TGTGCCAGCAGTTACACCCGGGACCAAGAGCAGTACTTC | CASSYTRDQEQYF
TRBJ1-5 | few | . | TRBV21-1 | TGTGCCAGCAGCAAGACAGGACCAAGCAATCAGCCCCAGCATTTT | CASSKTGPSNQPQHF
TRBJ2-7 | few | TRBD1 | TRBV7-2 | TGTGCCAGCAGCCCAGGGGGATATTCCGTTTACGAGCAGTACTTC | CASSPGGYSVYEQYF
TRBJ2-3 | many | . | TRBV12-3/TRBV12-4 | TGTGCCAGCAGTTTTGGGGATACGCAGTATTTT | CASSFGDTQYF